This T cell receptor (beta chain) was obtained from a study of T cell repertoires in cytomegalovirus infection. Turning to the study itself: Matching HLA type, along with CMV infection, was indicated by public TCR beta signatures. General study results and limits: People with CMV and the relevant HLA were identified by cumulative public TCR beta family frequency.

Each CDR3 protein is one row after TCRdb ran MiXCR on the reads. The table includes hundreds of thousands of distinct CDR3 sequences, 17% detected once. This clonotype was observed a handful of times. Antigen specificity is unknown. CDR1 and CDR2 (germline): MDHEN, SYDVKM. V shed 0 bases, J shed 7 bases, and the junction held 6 bases outside the gene matches. The length of the CDR3 is 15 residues. The source material was PBMCs. The rearrangement uses TRBV28 and TRBJ1-5; 7 positions match TRBD1. The source is a human donor in good health (CMV status not recorded). Some clones in this sample may be carry-over from other donors' samples. As DNA, the CDR3 is TGTGCCAGCAGTTTATGGAGGGGGCTGAGGCAGCCCCAGCATTTT. Translated, it gives CASSLWRGLRQPQHF.